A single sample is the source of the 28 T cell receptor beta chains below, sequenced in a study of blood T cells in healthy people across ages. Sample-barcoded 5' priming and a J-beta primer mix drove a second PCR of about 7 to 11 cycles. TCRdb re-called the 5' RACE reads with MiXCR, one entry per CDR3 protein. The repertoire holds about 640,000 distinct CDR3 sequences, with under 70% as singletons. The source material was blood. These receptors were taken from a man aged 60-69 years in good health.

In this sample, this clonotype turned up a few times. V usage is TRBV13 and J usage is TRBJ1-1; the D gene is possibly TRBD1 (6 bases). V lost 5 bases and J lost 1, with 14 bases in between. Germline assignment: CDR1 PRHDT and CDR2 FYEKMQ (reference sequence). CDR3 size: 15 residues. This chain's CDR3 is CASSGTRGTNTEAFF. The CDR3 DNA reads TGTGCCAGCAGCGGAACCAGGGGCACGAACACTGAAGCTTTCTTT.

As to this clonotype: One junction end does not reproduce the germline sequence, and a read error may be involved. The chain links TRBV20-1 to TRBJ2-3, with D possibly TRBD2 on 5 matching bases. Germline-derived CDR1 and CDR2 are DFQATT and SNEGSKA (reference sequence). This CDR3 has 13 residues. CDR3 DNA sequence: TGCAGTGCTAGTCGGTCGAAACGGGATACGCCGTATTTT. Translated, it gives CSASRSKRDTPYF.

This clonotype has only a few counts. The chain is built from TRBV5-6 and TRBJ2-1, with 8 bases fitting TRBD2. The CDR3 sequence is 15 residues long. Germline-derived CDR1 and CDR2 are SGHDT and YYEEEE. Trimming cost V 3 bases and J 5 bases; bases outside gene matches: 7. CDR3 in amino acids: CASSSGSGTNNEQFF. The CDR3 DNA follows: TGTGCCAGCAGCTCCGGTAGCGGGACAAACAATGAGCAGTTCTTC.

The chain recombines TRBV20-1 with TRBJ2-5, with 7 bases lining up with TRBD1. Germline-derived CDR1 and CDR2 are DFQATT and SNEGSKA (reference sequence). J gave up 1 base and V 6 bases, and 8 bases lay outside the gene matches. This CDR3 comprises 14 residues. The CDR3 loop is CSAPDRVIQETQYF. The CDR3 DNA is TGCAGTGCCCCCGACAGGGTAATCCAAGAGACCCAGTACTTC.

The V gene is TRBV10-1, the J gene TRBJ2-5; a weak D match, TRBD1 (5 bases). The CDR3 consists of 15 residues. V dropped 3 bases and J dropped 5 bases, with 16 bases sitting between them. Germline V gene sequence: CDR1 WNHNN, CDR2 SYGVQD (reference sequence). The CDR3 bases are TGCGCCAGCAGTGACAGGGTAGGGGATCTCGAGACCCAGTACTTC. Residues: CASSDRVGDLETQYF.

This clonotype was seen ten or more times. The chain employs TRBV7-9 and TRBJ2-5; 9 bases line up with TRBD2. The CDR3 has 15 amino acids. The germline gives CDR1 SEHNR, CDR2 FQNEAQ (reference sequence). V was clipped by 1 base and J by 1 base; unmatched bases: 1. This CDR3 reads CASSLGAGGQETQYF. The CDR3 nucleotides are TGTGCCAGCAGCTTAGGAGCGGGAGGCCAAGAGACCCAGTACTTC.

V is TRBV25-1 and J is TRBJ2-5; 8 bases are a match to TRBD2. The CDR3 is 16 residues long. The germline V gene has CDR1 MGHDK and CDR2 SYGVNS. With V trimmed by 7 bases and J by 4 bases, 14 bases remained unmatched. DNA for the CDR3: TGTGCCAGCATCCCCTGGGGTAGCCGGGAGGGAGAGACCCAGTACTTC. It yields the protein CASIPWGSREGETQYF.

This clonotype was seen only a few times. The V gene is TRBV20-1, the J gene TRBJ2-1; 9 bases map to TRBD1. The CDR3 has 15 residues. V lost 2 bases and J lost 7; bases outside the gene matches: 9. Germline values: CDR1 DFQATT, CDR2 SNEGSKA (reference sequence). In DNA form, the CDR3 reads TGCAGTGCTAGAAAGGAAGGACAGGGGAAGAATGAGCAGTTCTTC. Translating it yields CSARKEGQGKNEQFF.

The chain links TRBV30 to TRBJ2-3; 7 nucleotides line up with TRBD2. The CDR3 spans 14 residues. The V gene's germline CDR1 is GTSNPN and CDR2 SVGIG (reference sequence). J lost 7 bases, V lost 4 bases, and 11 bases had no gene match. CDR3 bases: TGTGCCTGGACCCCGGGGGACGGGAGGTATACGCAGTATTTT. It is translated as CAWTPGDGRYTQYF. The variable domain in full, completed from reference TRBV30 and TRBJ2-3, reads SQTIHQWPATLVQPVGSPLSLECTVEGTSNPNLYWYRQAAGRGLQLLFYSVGIGQISSEVPQNLSASRPQDRQFILSSKKLLLSDSGFYLCAWTPGDGRYTQYFGPGTRLTVL.

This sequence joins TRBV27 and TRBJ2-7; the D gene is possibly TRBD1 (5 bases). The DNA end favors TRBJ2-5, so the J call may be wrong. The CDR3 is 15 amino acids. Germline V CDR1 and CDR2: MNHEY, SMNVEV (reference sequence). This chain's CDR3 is CASSFWQGSQETQYF. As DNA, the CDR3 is TGTGCCAGCAGTTTTTGGCAGGGCAGCCAAGAGACCCAGTACTTC.

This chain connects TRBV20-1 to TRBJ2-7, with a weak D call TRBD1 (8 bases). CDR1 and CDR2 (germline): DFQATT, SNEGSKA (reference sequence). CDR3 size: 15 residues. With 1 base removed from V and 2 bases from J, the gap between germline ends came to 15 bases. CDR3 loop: CSARADRGGAYEQYF. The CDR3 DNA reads TGCAGTGCTAGAGCCGACAGGGGAGGGGCCTACGAGCAGTACTTC.

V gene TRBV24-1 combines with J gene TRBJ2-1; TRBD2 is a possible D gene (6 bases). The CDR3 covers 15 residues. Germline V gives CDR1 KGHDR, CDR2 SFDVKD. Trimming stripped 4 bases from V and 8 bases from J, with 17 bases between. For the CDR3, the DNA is TGTGCCACCAGTGACCCCGGACTATCCAAAGATGAGCAGTTCTTC. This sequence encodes CATSDPGLSKDEQFF.

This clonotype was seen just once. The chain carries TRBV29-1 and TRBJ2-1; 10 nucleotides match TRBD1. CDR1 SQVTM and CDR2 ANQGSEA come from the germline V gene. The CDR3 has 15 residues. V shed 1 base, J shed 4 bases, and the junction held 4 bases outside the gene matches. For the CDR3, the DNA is TGCAGCGTTGAAGCTAGGACAGGGGGGTACAATGAGCAGTTCTTC. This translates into CSVEARTGGYNEQFF.

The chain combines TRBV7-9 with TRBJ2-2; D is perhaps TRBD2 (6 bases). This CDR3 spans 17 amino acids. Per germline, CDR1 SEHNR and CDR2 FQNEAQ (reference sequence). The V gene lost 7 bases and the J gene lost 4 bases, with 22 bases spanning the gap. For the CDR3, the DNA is TGTGCCAGCAACTCCCCAGTTAGCGGAATTCTCACCGGGGAGCTGTTTTTT. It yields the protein CASNSPVSGILTGELFF.

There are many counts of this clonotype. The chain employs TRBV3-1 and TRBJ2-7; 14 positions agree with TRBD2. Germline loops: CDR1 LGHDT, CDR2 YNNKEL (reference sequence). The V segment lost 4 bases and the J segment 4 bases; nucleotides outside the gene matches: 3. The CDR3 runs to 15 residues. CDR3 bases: TGTGCCAGCAGCCCTTGGACTAGCGGGGGGTACGAGCAGTACTTC. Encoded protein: CASSPWTSGGYEQYF.

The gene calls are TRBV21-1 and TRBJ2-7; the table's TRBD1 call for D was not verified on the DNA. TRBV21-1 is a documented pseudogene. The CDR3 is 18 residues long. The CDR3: CASTNSPPQGYKPYEQYF. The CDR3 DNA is TGTGCCAGCACCAATTCCCCCCCACAGGGTTATAAACCCTACGAGCAGTACTTC.

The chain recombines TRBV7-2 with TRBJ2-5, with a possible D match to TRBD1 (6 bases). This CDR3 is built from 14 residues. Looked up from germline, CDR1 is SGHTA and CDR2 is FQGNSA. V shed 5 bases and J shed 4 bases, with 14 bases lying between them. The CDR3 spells CASSVQGSLETQYF. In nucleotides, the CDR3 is TGTGCCAGCAGCGTACAGGGATCTTTAGAGACCCAGTACTTC.

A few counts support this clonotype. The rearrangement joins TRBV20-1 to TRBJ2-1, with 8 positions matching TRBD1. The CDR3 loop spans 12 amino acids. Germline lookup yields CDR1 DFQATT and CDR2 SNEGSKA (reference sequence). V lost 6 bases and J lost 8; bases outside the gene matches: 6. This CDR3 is CSANRGVDEQFF. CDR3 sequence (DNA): TGCAGTGCCAACAGGGGGGTCGATGAGCAGTTCTTC.

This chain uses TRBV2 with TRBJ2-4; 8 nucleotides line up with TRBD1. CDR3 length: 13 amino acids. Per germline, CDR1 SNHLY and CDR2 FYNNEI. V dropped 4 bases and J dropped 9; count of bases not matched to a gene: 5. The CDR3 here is CASSGGQGAIQYF. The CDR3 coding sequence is TGTGCCAGCAGTGGGGGCCAGGGGGCCATTCAGTACTTC.

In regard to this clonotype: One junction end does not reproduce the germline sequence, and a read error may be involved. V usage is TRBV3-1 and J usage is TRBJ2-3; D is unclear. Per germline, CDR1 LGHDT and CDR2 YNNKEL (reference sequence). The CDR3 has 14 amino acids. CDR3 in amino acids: CASSPVEIRDTQYF. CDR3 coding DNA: TGTGCCAGTAGCCCCGTGGAAATACGAGATACGCAGTATTTT.

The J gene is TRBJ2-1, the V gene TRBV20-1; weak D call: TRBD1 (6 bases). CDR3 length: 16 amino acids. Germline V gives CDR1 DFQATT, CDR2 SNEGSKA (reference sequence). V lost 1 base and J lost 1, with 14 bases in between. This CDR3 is CSARAATGQSYNEQFF. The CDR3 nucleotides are TGCAGTGCTAGAGCCGCGACAGGACAATCCTACAATGAGCAGTTCTTC.

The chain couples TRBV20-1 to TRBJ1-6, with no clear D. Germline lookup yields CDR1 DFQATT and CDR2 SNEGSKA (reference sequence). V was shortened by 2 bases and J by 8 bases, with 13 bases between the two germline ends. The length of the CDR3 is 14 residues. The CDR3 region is CSARTQLVDSPLHF. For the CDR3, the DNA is TGCAGTGCTAGAACCCAATTAGTTGATTCACCCCTCCACTTT.

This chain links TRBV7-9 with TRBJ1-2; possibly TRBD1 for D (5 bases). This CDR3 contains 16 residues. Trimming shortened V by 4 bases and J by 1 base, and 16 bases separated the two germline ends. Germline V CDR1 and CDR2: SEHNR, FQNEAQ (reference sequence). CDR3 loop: CASSSWSGENNYGYTF. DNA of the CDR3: TGTGCCAGCAGCTCTTGGTCGGGGGAGAATAACTATGGCTACACCTTC.

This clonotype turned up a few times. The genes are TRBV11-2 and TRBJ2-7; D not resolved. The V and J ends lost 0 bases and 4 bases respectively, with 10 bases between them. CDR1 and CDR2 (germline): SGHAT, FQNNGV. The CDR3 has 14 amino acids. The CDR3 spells CASSLEGLIYEQYF. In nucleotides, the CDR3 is TGTGCCAGCAGCTTAGAAGGCTTAATTTACGAGCAGTACTTC.

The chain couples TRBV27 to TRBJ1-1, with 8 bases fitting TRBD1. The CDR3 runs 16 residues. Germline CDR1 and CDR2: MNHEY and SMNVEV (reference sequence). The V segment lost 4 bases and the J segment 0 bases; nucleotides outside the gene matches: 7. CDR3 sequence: CASSSRGRWMNTEAFF. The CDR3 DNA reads TGTGCCAGCAGTTCCAGGGGGCGGTGGATGAACACTGAAGCTTTCTTT.

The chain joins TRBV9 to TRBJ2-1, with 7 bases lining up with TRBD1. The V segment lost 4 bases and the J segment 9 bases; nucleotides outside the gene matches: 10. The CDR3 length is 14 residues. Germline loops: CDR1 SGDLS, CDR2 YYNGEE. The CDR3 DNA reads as TGTGCCAGCAGCTTAGGGGGCACAGACAGTGAGCAGTTCTTC. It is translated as CASSLGGTDSEQFF.

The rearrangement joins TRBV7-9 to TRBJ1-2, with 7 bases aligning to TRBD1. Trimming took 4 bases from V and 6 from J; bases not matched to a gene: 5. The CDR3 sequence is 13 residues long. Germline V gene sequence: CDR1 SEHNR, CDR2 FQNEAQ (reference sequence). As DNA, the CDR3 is TGTGCCAGCAGCTCAGACAGGGTGGATGGCTACACCTTC. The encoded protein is CASSSDRVDGYTF. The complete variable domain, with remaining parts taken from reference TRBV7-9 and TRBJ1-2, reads DTGVSQNPRHKITKRGQNVTFRCDPISEHNRLYWYRQTLGQGPEFLTYFQNEAQLEKSRLLSDRFSAERPKGSFSTLEIQRTEQGDSAMYLCASSSDRVDGYTFGSGTRLTVV.

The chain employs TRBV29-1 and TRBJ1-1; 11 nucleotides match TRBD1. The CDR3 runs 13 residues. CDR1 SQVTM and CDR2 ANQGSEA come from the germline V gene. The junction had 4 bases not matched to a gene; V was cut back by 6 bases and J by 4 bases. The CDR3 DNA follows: TGCAGCGTCCCCGGGACAGGGGGCACTGAAGCTTTCTTT. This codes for CSVPGTGGTEAFF.